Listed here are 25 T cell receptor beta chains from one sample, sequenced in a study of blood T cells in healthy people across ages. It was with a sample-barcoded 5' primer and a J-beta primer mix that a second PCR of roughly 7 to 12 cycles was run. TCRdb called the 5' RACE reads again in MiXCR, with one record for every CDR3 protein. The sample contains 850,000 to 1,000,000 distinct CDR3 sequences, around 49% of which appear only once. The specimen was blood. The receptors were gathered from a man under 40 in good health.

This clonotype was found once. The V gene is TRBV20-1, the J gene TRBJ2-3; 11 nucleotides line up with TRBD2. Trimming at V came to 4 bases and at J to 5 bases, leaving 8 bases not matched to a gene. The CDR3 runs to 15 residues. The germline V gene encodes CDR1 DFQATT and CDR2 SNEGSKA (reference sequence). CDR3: CSAIARLAGRDTQYF. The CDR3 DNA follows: TGCAGTGCTATAGCCAGACTAGCGGGACGAGATACGCAGTATTTT.

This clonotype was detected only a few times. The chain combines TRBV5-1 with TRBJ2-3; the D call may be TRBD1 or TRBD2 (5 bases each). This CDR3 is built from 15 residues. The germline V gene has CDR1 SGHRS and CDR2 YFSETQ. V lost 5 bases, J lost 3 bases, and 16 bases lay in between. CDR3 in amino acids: CASRTWDLRTDTQYF. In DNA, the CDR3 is TGCGCCAGCAGGACGTGGGACCTCAGGACAGATACGCAGTATTTT.

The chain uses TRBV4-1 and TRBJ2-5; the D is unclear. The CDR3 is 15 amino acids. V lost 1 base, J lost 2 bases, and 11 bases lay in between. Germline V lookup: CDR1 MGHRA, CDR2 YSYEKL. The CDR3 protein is CASSQVRAVQETQYF. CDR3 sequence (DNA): TGCGCCAGCAGCCAAGTTCGGGCGGTTCAAGAGACCCAGTACTTC.

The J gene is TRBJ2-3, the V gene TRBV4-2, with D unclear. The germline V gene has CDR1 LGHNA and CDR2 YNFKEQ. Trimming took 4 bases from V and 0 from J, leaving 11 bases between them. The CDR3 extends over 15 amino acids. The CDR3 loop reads CASSRLRASTDTQYF. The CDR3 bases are TGTGCCAGCAGCCGGCTACGAGCGAGCACAGATACGCAGTATTTT.

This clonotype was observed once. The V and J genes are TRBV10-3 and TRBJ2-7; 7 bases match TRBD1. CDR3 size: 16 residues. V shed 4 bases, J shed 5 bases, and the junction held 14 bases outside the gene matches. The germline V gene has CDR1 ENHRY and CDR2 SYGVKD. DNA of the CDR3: TGTGCCATCAGTGGCGGTGGAAGGGGGCTTAAGGACGAGCAGTACTTC. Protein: CAISGGGRGLKDEQYF.

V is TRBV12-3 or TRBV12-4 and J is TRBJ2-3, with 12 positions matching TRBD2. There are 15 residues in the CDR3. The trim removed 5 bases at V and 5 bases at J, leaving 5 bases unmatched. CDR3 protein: CASSDPTSGGDTQYF. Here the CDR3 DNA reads TGTGCCAGCAGTGACCCGACTAGCGGGGGAGATACGCAGTATTTT.

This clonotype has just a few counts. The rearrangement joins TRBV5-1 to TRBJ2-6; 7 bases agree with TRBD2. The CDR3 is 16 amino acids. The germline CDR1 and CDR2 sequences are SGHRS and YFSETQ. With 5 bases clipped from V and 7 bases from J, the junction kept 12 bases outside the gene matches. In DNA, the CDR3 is TGCGCCAGCAGTTCTACGGGGGAGGGTATTGCCAACGTCCTGACTTTC. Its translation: CASSSTGEGIANVLTF.

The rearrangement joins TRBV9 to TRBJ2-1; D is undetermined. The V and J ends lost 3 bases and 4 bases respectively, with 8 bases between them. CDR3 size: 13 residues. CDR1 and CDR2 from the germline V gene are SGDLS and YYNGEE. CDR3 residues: CASSANDYNEQFF. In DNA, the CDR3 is TGTGCCAGCAGCGCCAATGATTACAATGAGCAGTTCTTC. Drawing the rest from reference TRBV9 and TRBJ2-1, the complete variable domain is DSGVTQTPKHLITATGQRVTLRCSPRSGDLSVYWYQQSLDQGLQFLIQYYNGEERAKGNILERFSAQQFPDLHSELNLSSLELGDSALYFCASSANDYNEQFFGPGTRLTVL.

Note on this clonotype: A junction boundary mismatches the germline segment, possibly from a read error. The CDR3 DNA sequence: TGCAGTGTTAGAGTCCGCCAGGAGGTCTACGAGCAGTACTTC. The encoded protein is CSVRVRQEVYEQYF. This chain connects TRBV20-1 to TRBJ2-7, with D tentatively TRBD2 (5 bases). The CDR3 sequence is 14 residues long. Germline loops: CDR1 DFQATT, CDR2 SNEGSKA (reference sequence).

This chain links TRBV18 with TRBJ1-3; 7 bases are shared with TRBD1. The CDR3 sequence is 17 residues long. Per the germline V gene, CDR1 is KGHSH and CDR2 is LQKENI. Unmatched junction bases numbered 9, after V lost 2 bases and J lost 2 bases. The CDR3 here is CASSPNGQAITGNTIYF. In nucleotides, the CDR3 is TGTGCCAGCTCACCAAACGGACAGGCCATTACTGGAAACACCATATATTTT.

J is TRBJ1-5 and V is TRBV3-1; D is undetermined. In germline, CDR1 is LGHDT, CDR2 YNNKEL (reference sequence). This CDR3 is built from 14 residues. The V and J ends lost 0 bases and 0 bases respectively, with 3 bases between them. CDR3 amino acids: CASSQDTSNQPQHF. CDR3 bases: TGTGCCAGCAGCCAAGACACTAGCAATCAGCCCCAGCATTTT. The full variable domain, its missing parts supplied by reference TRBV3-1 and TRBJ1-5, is DTAVSQTPKYLVTQMGNDKSIKCEQNLGHDTMYWYKQDSKKFLKIMFSYNNKELIINETVPNRFSPKSPDKAHLNLHINSLELGDSAVYFCASSQDTSNQPQHFGDGTRLSIL.

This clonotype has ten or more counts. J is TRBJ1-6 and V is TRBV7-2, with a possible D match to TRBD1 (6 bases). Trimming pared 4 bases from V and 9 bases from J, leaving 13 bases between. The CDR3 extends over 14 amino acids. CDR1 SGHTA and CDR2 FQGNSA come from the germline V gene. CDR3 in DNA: TGTGCCAGCAGCTCGGGGACACAAGGTTCACCCCTCCACTTT. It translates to CASSSGTQGSPLHF.

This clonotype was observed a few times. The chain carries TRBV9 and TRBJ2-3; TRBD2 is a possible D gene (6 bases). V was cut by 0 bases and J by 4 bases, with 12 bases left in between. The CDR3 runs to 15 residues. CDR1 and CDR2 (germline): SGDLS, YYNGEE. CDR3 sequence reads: CASSVVGGTADTQYF. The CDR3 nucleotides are TGTGCCAGCAGCGTAGTTGGAGGGACCGCAGATACGCAGTATTTT.

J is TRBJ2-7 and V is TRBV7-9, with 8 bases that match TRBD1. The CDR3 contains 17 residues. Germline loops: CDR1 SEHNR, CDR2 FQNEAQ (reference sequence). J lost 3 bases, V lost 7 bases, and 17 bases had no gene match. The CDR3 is CASIFSTPGQEDYEQYF. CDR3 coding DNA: TGTGCCAGCATCTTCTCCACCCCGGGACAGGAGGACTACGAGCAGTACTTC. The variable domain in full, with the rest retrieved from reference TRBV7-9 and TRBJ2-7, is DTGVSQNPRHKITKRGQNVTFRCDPISEHNRLYWYRQTLGQGPEFLTYFQNEAQLEKSRLLSDRFSAERPKGSFSTLEIQRTEQGDSAMYLCASIFSTPGQEDYEQYFGPGTRLTVT.

The CDR3, as DNA: TGTGCCAGCAGCACCGGGACTAGCGGGGGGAGAGGAAATGAGCAGTTCTTC. Its protein is CASSTGTSGGRGNEQFF. This sequence joins TRBV7-2 and TRBJ2-1, with 15 bases matching TRBD2. CDR1 and CDR2 (germline): SGHTA, FQGNSA. CDR3 length equals 17 residues. V lost 5 bases and J lost 7; bases outside the gene matches: 9.

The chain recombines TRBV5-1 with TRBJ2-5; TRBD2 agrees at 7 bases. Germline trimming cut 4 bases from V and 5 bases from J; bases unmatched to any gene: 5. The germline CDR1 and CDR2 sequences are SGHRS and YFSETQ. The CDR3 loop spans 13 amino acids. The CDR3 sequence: CASSGTMRETQYF. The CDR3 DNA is TGCGCCAGCAGCGGGACTATGAGGGAGACCCAGTACTTC.

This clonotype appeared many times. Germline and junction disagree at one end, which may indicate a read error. Here the CDR3 DNA reads TGTGCCAGCAGCTTAAGGGACACAGATACGCAGTATTTT. Residues: CASSLRDTDTQYF. The chain employs TRBV5-1 and TRBJ2-3; D is undetermined. The germline V gene encodes CDR1 SGHRS and CDR2 YFSETQ. CDR3 length: 13 amino acids.

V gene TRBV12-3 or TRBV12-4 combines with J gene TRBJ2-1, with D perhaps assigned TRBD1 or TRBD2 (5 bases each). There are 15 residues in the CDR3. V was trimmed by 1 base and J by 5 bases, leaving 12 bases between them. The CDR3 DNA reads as TGTGCCAGCAGTTTAGGGGACCTTGAAGACAATGAGCAGTTCTTC. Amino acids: CASSLGDLEDNEQFF.

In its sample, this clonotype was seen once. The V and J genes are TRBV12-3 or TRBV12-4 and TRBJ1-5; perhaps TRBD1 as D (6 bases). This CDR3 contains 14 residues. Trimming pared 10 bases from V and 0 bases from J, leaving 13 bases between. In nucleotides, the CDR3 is TGTGCCACCTCCCGGGGGCATAGCAATCAGCCCCAGCATTTT. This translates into CATSRGHSNQPQHF.

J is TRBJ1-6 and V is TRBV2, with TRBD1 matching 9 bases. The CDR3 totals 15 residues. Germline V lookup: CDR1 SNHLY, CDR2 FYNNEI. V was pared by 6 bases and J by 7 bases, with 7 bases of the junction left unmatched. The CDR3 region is CASRIQGATNSPLHF. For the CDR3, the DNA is TGTGCCAGCAGGATACAGGGGGCTACAAATTCACCCCTCCACTTT.

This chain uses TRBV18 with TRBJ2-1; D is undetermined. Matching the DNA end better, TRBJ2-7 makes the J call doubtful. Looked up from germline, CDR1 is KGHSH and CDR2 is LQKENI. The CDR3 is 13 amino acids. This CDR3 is CASSPDSYNEQYF. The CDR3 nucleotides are TGTGCCAGCTCACCAGACTCCTACAATGAGCAGTACTTC.

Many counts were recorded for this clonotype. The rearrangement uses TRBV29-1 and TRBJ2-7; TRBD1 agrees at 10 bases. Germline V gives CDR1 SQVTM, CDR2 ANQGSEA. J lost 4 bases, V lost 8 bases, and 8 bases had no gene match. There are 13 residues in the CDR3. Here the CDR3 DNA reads TGCAGCTTCCGGACAGGGGGAGGGTACGAGCAGTACTTC. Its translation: CSFRTGGGYEQYF.

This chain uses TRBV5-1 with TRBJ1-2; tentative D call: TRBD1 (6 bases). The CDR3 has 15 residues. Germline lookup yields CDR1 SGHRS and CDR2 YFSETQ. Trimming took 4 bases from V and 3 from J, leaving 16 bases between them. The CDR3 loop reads CASSPGGANDYGYTF. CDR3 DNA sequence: TGCGCCAGCAGCCCGGGGGGGGCGAACGACTATGGCTACACCTTC. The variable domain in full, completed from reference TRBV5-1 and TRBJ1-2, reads KAGVTQTPRYLIKTRGQQVTLSCSPISGHRSVSWYQQTPGQGLQFLFEYFSETQRNKGNFPGRFSGRQFSNSRSEMNVSTLELGDSALYLCASSPGGANDYGYTFGSGTRLTVV.

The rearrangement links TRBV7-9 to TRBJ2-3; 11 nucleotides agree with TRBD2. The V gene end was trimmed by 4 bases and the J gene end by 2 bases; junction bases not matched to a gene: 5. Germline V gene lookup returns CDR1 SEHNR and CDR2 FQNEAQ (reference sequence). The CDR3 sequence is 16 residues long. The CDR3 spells CASSSRLAGLTDTQYF. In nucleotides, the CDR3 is TGTGCCAGCAGCTCCAGACTAGCGGGGCTCACAGATACGCAGTATTTT.

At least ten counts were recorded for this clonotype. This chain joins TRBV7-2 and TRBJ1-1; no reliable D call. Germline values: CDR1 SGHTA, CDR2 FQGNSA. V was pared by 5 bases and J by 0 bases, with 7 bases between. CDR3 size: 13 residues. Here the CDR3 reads CASSQDMNTEAFF. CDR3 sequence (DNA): TGTGCCAGCAGCCAAGACATGAACACTGAAGCTTTCTTT.